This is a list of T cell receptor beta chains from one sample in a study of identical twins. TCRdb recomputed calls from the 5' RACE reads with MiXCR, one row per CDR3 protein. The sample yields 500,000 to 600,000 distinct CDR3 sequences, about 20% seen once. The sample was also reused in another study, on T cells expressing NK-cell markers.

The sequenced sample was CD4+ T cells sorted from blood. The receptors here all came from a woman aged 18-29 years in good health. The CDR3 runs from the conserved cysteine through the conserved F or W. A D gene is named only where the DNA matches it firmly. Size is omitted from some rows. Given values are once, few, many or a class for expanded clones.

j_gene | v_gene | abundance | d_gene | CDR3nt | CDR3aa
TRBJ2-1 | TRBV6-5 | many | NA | TGTGCCAGCATTAGGGGGAGCGGAGCCTACAATGAGCAGTTCTTC | CASIRGSGAYNEQFF
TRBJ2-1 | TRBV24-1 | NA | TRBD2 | TGTGCCACCAGTGACCCGCGGGGGAACGATGAGCAGTTCTTC | CATSDPRGNDEQFF
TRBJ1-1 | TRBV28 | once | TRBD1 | TGTGCCAGCAGTTTATCACAGGGGGCATTCACTGAAGCTTTCTTT | CASSLSQGAFTEAFF
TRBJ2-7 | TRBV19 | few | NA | TGTGCCAGTCGGAGTGCTTACGAGCAGTACTTC | CASRSAYEQYF
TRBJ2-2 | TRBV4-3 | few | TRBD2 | TGCGCCAGCAGCCGATCTAGCGGGAGGAACTCGAACACCGGGGAGCTGTTTTTT | CASSRSSGRNSNTGELFF
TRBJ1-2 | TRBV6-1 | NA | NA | TGTTCCAGCAGTGAAGCGCGGCTTTACTATGGCTACACCTTC | CSSSEARLYYGYTF
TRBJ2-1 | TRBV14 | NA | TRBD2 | TGTGCCAGCAGCCGCGGACTAGCCAAGCAGTTCTTC | CASSRGLAKQFF
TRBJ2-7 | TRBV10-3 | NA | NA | TGTGCCATCAAATCGGGCGGTGTCTCCTACGAGCAGTACTTC | CAIKSGGVSYEQYF
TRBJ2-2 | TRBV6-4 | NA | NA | TGTGCCAGCAGAGCCCCCCCCGGGGAGCTGTTTTTT | CASRAPPGELFF
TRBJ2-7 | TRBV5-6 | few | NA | TGTGCCAGCAGCCCTGGTCCCGGGACGGAGTCCTACGAGCAGTACTTC | CASSPGPGTESYEQYF
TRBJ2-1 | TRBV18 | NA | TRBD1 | TGTGCCAGCTCACCCCCGGGACAGGGACTGGGAAGGGTCAATGAGCAGTTCTTC | CASSPPGQGLGRVNEQFF
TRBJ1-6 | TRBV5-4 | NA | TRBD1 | TGTGCCAGCAGCTTTTGGGGACAGGGGCCTTCACCCCTCCACTTT | CASSFWGQGPSPLHF
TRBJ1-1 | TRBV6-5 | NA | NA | TGTGCCAGCACCGGCGGTACATACACAGCTTTCTTT | CASTGGTYTAFF
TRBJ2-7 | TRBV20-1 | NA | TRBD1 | TGCAGTGCTCGGGACAGATGGGGGAGCTCCTACGAGCAGTACTTC | CSARDRWGSSYEQYF
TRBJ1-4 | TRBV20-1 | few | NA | TGCAGTGCTCGAAGACCCAATGAAAAACTGTTTTTT | CSARRPNEKLFF
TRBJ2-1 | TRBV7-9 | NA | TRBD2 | TGTGCCAGCAGCGAACTTTCGGGCGGGAGGGGGAATGAGCAGTTCTTC | CASSELSGGRGNEQFF
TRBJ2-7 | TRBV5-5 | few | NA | TGTGCCAGCAGCTGGCGTTCCTACGAGCAGTACTTC | CASSWRSYEQYF
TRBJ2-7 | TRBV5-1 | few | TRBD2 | TGCGCCAGCAGCTTCGCTAGCGGGGACTACGAGCAGTACTTC | CASSFASGDYEQYF
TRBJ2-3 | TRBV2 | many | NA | TGTGCCAGCAGTGTGTCAGTGGCGACAGATACGCAGTATTTT | CASSVSVATDTQYF
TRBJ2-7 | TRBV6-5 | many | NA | TGTGCCAGCAGTTACCGTGGGGCCTACGAGCAGTACTTC | CASSYRGAYEQYF
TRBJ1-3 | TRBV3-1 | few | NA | TGTGCCAGCTCGGGAAGCACTGGAAACACCATATATTTT | CASSGSTGNTIYF
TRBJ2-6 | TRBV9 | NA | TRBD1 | TGTGCCAGCAGCGATCCGGGACAGGCCCTCTCTGGGGCCAACGTCCTGACTTTC | CASSDPGQALSGANVLTF
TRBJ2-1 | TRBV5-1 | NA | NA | TGCGCCAGCAGCCCTCTCGGGCGGGCTTACAATGAGCAGTTCTTC | CASSPLGRAYNEQFF
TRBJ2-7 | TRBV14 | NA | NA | TGTGCCAGCAGCCAAGTGTACTCCTACGAGCAGTACTTC | CASSQVYSYEQYF
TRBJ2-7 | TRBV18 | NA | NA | TGTGCCAGCTCACCGAGCCTCCATCTCGGGACAAAAGCCTACGAGCAGTACTTC | CASSPSLHLGTKAYEQYF
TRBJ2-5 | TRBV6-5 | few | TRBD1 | TGTGCCAGCAGTTATCAGACAGGGGCCTTCCAAGAGACCCAGTACTTC | CASSYQTGAFQETQYF
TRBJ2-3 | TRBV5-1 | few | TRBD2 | TGCGCCAGCAGAGGACTAGCGGGAACCCCGAGGGATACGCAGTATTTT | CASRGLAGTPRDTQYF
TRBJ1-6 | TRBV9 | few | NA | TGTGCCAGCAGCCCCCGGCTGTCGAATTCACCCCTCCACTTT | CASSPRLSNSPLHF
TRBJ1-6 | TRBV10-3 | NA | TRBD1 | TGTGCCATCAGTGAGCAAAGCCGGGACAGAGGTTCACCCCTCCACTTT | CAISEQSRDRGSPLHF
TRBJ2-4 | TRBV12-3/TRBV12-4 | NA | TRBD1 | TGTGCCAGCAGTTCCGGACAGGGAACAACAAACATTCAGTACTTC | CASSSGQGTTNIQYF
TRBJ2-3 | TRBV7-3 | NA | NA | TGTGCCAGCAGCTTAAACAGGGCAGATACGCAGTATTTT | CASSLNRADTQYF
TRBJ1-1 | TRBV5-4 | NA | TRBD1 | TGTGCCAGCAGCTTGATGGGGGACAGGGGTCCTAAGAGCCCGAACACTGAAGCTTTCTTT | CASSLMGDRGPKSPNTEAFF
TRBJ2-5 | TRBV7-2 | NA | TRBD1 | TGTGCCAGCAGGGGGACAGGGGGAAGAGAGACCCAGTACTTC | CASRGTGGRETQYF
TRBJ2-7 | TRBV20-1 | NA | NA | TGCAGTGCCGAAGGGGGGCTAATCCGCTACGAGCAGTACTTC | CSAEGGLIRYEQYF
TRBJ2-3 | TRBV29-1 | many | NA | TGCAGCGTCCTTGGGGGACCAGGGTGGGCCACAGATACGCAGTATTTT | CSVLGGPGWATDTQYF
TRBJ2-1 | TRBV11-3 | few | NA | TGTGCCAGCAGCTTAGGGGGGCGGGAGAACAATGAGCAGTTCTTC | CASSLGGRENNEQFF
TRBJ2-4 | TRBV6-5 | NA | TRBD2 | TGTGCCAGCAGTTTCGCCGGGACTAGCGGCCCGGACATTCAGTACTTC | CASSFAGTSGPDIQYF
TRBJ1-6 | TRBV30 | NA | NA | TGTGCCTGGAGTACCCCCCGGCAGGCTGCTGTTTCACCCCTCCACTTT | CAWSTPRQAAVSPLHF
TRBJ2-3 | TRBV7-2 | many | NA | TGTGCCAGCAGTTTACAGGGCACAGATACGCAGTATTTT | CASSLQGTDTQYF
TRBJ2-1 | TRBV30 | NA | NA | TGTGCCTGGAGTGCTCAGGGGAGCGGAGTCCCGAATTTCTACAATGAGCAGTTCTTC | CAWSAQGSGVPNFYNEQFF
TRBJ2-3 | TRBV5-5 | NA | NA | TGTGCCAGCAACCTTTGGGAGACAGATACGCAGTATTTT | CASNLWETDTQYF
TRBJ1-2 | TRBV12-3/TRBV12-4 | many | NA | TGTGCCAGCAGGCCCGGGGGGGGGCAAGGCTATGGCTACACCTTC | CASRPGGGQGYGYTF
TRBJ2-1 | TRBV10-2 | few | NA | TGCGCCAGCAGGGATCAGCTGAGGAGGGGTTTTTACAATGAGCAGTTCTTC | CASRDQLRRGFYNEQFF
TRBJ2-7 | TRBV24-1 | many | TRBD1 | TGTGCCATGGGACAGGGAACCTACGAGCAGTACTTC | CAMGQGTYEQYF
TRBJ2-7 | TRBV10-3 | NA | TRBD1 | TGTGCCACTGGGACAGGGGGCATCTACGAGCAGTACTTC | CATGTGGIYEQYF
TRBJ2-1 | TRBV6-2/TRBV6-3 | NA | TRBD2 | TGTGCCAGCAGCTACGGGGTAGCGGGAGAGGGGGAGCAGTTCTTC | CASSYGVAGEGEQFF
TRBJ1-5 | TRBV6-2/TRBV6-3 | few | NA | TGTGCCACCACCCGGACCGATAGCAATCAGCCCCAGCATTTT | CATTRTDSNQPQHF
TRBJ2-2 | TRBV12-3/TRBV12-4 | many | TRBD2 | TGTGCCAGCAGCGGACTAGCGGGGTACACCGGGGAGCTGTTTTTT | CASSGLAGYTGELFF
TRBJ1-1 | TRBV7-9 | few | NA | TGTGCCAGCAGCTTGAAGCATCCGAACACTGAAGCTTTCTTT | CASSLKHPNTEAFF
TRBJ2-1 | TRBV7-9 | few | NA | TGTGCCAGCAGCTCCCGTACCTCCTACAATGAGCAGTTCTTC | CASSSRTSYNEQFF
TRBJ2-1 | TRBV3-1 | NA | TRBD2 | TGTGCCAGCAGCCAAGGAGGGTCTACTAGCGACTACAATGAGCAGTTCTTC | CASSQGGSTSDYNEQFF
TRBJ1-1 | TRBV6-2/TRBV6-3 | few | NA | TGTGCCAGCAGCCACGGGACAACGAACACTGAAGCTTTCTTT | CASSHGTTNTEAFF